Presented here are 16 T cell receptor beta chains from one specimen sequenced in a study of cytomegalovirus exposure and HLA in healthy donors. PCR primers comprised 60 Vbeta and 13 Jbeta primers. Some clones are missing from TCRdb's copy, which holds only in-frame ones; the method was immunoSEQ multiplex PCR. The data show about 200,000 clones, approximately 87% seen once. The sequenced sample was PBMCs. Source of these receptors: a man aged 25 to 40 in good health and CMV-seronegative.

The CDR3 bases are TGTGCCAGCAGTCCCCGTCAGGGATTTTCAGGGGCCAACGTCCTGACTTTC. Its translation is CASSPRQGFSGANVLTF. This chain connects TRBV7-2 to TRBJ2-6; TRBD1 is a possible D gene (5 bases). The V end lost 6 bases, the J end lost 4 bases, and 19 bases lay between the germline ends. This CDR3 comprises 17 residues. Germline lookup yields CDR1 SGHTA and CDR2 FQGNSA. Together with reference TRBV7-2 and TRBJ2-6, the CDR3 gives the full variable domain: GAGVSQSPSNKVTEKGKDVELRCDPISGHTALYWYRQSLGQGLEFLIYFQGNSAPDKSGLPSDRFSAERTGGSVSTLTIQRTQQEDSAVYLCASSPRQGFSGANVLTFGAGSRLTVL.

V usage is TRBV28 and J usage is TRBJ2-2, with 9 nucleotides matching TRBD1. CDR3 size: 17 residues. The J segment lost 4 bases and the V segment lost 5 bases, leaving 11 bases of the junction unmatched. Germline CDR1 and CDR2: MDHEN and SYDVKM. The CDR3 region has the DNA TGTGCCAGCAGTCCCCCGGGGGGACAGGGTCGCACCGGGGAGCTGTTTTTT. Its protein product is CASSPPGGQGRTGELFF.

The chain carries TRBV19 and TRBJ2-7; D is uncertain. Germline V CDR1 and CDR2: LNHDA, SQIVND (reference sequence). CDR3 length: 14 residues. V lost 4 bases and J lost 0, with 10 bases in between. DNA for the CDR3: TGTGCCAGTAGTACCCAAGGCGGCTCCTACGAGCAGTACTTC. Its protein product is CASSTQGGSYEQYF.

The genes are TRBV5-1 and TRBJ1-2; D perhaps matches TRBD1 (5 bases). Germline CDR1 is SGHRS and CDR2 is YFSETQ. V was cut by 4 bases and J by 4 bases, with 17 bases left in between. The CDR3 is 15 residues long. CDR3 region: CASSLGPGEAYGYTF. The CDR3 nucleotides read TGCGCCAGCAGCCTTGGCCCGGGGGAAGCCTATGGCTACACCTTC. The complete variable domain, with remaining parts taken from reference TRBV5-1 and TRBJ1-2, reads KAGVTQTPRYLIKTRGQQVTLSCSPISGHRSVSWYQQTPGQGLQFLFEYFSETQRNKGNFPGRFSGRQFSNSRSEMNVSTLELGDSALYLCASSLGPGEAYGYTFGSGTRLTVV.

This chain uses TRBV7-6 with TRBJ2-6, with 7 nucleotides matching TRBD1. CDR1 and CDR2 (germline): SGHVS, FNYEAQ. The V and J ends lost 4 bases and 1 base, in that order; junction bases with no gene match: 4. This CDR3 has 16 amino acids. This CDR3 reads CASSSRQGSGANVLTF. In DNA, the CDR3 is TGTGCCAGCAGCTCCCGACAGGGTTCTGGGGCCAACGTCCTGACTTTC. The full variable domain, in which reference TRBV7-6 and TRBJ2-6 provide the parts outside the CDR3, is GAGVSQSPRYKVTKRGQDVALRCDPISGHVSLYWYRQALGQGPEFLTYFNYEAQQDKSGLPNDRFSAERPEGSISTLTIQRTEQRDSAMYRCASSSRQGSGANVLTFGAGSRLTVL.

The CDR3 coding sequence is TGCGCCAGCAGCTCACAAAGGGGGGGCGCTTATGGCTACACCTTC. Its protein is CASSSQRGGAYGYTF. The chain recombines TRBV5-1 with TRBJ1-2, with D possibly matching TRBD1 (6 bases). Trimming cost V 3 bases and J 5 bases, with 17 bases left between them. The germline V gene has CDR1 SGHRS and CDR2 YFSETQ. The length of the CDR3 is 15 residues.

The chain carries TRBV4-3 and TRBJ2-6; D is perhaps TRBD1 (5 bases). This CDR3 spans 17 amino acids. V was clipped by 4 bases and J by 1 base, with 14 bases between them. CDR1 and CDR2 from the germline V gene are LGHNA and YSLEER. This CDR3 is CASSPTPQGSGANVLTF. The CDR3 DNA is TGCGCCAGCAGCCCGACCCCCCAGGGTTCTGGGGCCAACGTCCTGACTTTC.

The rearrangement joins TRBV11-2 to TRBJ2-2; D gene unclear. Germline lookup yields CDR1 SGHAT and CDR2 FQNNGV. The CDR3 length is 19 residues. V lost 1 base to trimming and J lost 1 base, with 19 bases between them. The chain's CDR3 is CASSLVGHGWAGNTGELFF. The CDR3 DNA reads TGTGCCAGCAGCTTAGTGGGTCATGGTTGGGCAGGGAACACCGGGGAGCTGTTTTTT.

V and J are TRBV28 and TRBJ2-7; 7 bases align to TRBD1. The ends lost 8 bases at V and 0 bases at J; junction bases unmatched: 7. The CDR3 runs 14 residues. The V gene's germline CDR1 is MDHEN and CDR2 SYDVKM. DNA for the CDR3: TGTGCCAGCTACGACAGGGCCTACTCCTACGAGCAGTACTTC. This sequence encodes CASYDRAYSYEQYF.

V is TRBV7-2 and J is TRBJ2-3; TRBD2 matches at 8 bases. Losses at the gene ends were 5 bases for V and 9 bases for J; bases not matched to a gene: 13. This CDR3 is 15 amino acids long. Germline loops: CDR1 SGHTA, CDR2 FQGNSA. The CDR3 DNA reads TGTGCCAGCAGCCCCGGGGGGGCGGGCCCGGGGACGCAGTATTTT. It translates to CASSPGGAGPGTQYF.

As concerns this clone: One junction end does not reproduce the germline sequence, and a read error may be involved. This chain links TRBV6-5 with TRBJ2-1; D is perhaps TRBD2 (6 bases). Germline values: CDR1 MNHEY, CDR2 SVGAGI. The CDR3 loop spans 13 amino acids. CDR3 DNA sequence: TGTGCCAGCAGCCGGGACTCCAACAATGAGCAGTTCTTC. It translates to CASSRDSNNEQFF.

CDR3 sequence reads: CSVYSPRGRDNEQFF. The CDR3 nucleotides are TGCAGCGTCTACAGCCCCAGGGGACGTGACAATGAGCAGTTCTTC. This chain uses TRBV29-1 with TRBJ2-1, with a possible D match to TRBD1 (6 bases). V lost 6 bases and J 5 bases, leaving 20 bases between the germline ends. Germline CDR1 and CDR2: SQVTM and ANQGSEA. The CDR3 has 15 amino acids.

This chain joins TRBV7-2 and TRBJ2-5; possibly TRBD1 for D (6 bases). From germline, CDR1 is SGHTA and CDR2 FQGNSA. V gave up 5 bases and J gave up 4 bases, with 14 bases separating them. The CDR3 extends over 14 amino acids. The CDR3, as DNA: TGTGCCAGCAGCCCGAACAGGGTAGGAGAGACCCAGTACTTC. Translating gives CASSPNRVGETQYF.

The V gene is TRBV5-1, the J gene TRBJ1-4; a possible D gene is TRBD1 (6 bases). The V and J ends lost 3 bases and 2 bases respectively, with 14 bases between them. The CDR3 is 16 residues long. Germline values: CDR1 SGHRS, CDR2 YFSETQ. The CDR3 region has the DNA TGCGCCAGCAGCTCTGGACAGTCGCAGACTAATGAAAAACTGTTTTTT. Its translation is CASSSGQSQTNEKLFF.

A single count supports this clone. The chain combines TRBV28 with TRBJ1-1; D might be TRBD1 (6 bases). Germline CDR1 is MDHEN and CDR2 is SYDVKM. The germline V and J ends were trimmed by 3 bases and 5 bases, with 13 bases remaining between them. This CDR3 region has 14 residues. The CDR3 DNA is TGTGCCAGCAGTTTGCGGGGGGCCTCGACTGAAGCTTTCTTT. It encodes CASSLRGASTEAFF.

The rearrangement links TRBV7-9 to TRBJ1-1, with 10 bases matching TRBD1. CDR3 length equals 13 residues. J was trimmed by 5 bases and V by 9 bases; bases with no gene match: 6. Germline V gene data show CDR1 as SEHNR and CDR2 as FQNEAQ (reference sequence). The CDR3 reads CASRDRGVTEAFF. For the CDR3, the DNA is TGTGCCAGTCGGGACAGGGGCGTAACTGAAGCTTTCTTT.